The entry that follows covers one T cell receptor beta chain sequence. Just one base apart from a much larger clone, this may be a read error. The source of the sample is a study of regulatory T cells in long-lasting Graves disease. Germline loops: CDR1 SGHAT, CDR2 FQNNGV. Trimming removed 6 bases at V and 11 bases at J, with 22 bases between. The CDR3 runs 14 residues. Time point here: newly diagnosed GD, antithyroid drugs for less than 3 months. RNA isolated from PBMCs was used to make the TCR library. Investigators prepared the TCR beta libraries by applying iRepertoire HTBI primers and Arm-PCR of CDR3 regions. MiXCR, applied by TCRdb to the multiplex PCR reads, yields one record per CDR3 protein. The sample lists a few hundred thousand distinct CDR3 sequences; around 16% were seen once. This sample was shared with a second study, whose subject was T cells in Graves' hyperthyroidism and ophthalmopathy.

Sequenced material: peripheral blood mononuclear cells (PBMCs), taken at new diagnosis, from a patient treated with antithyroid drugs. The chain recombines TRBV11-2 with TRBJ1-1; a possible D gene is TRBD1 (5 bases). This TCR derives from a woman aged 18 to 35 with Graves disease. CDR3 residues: CASSKTSQAGGAFF. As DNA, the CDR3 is TGTGCCAGCAGTAAGACATCACAGGCGGGGGGGGCTTTCTTT. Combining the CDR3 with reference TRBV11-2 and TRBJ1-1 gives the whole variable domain EAGVAQSPRYKIIEKRQSVAFWCNPISGHATLYWYQQILGQGPKLLIQFQNNGVVDDSQLPKDRFSAERLKGVDSTLKIQPAKLEDSAVYLCASSKTSQAGGAFFGQGTRLTVV.